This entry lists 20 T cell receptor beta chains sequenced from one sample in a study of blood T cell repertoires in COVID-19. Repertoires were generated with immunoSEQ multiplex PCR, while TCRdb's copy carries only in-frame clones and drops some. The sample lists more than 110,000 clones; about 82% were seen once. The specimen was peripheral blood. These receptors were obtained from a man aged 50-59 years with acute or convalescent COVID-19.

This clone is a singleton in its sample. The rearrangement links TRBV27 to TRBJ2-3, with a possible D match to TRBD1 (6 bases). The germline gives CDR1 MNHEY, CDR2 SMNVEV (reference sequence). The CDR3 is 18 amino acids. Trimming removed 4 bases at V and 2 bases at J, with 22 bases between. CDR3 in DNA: TGTGCCAGCAGTTCCTCCTCCTACAGGGAGACGTACACAGATACGCAGTATTTT. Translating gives CASSSSSYRETYTDTQYF.

The DNA for the CDR3 is TGTGCTAGTGGTCCCCCCCAGGGAGGTACCACCGGGGAGCTGTTTTTT. Its translation is CASGPPQGGTTGELFF. The chain recombines TRBV12-5 with TRBJ2-2; possible D gene TRBD2, 6 bases. Trimming removed 5 bases from V and 4 bases from J, with 17 bases in between. Germline CDR1 LGHNT, CDR2 FRNRAP. The CDR3 is 16 amino acids.

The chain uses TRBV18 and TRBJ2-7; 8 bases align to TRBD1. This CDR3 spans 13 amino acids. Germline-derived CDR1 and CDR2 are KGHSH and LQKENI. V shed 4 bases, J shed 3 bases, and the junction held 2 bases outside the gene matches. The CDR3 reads CASSLGQDYEQYF. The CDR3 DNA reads TGTGCCAGCTCACTGGGACAGGACTACGAGCAGTACTTC.

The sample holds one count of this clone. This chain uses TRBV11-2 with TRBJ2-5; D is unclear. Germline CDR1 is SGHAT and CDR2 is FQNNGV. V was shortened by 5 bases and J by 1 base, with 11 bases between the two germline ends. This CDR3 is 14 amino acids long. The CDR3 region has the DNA TGTGCCAGCAGCCCACGCTCGGGCCAAGAGACCCAGTACTTC. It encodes CASSPRSGQETQYF.

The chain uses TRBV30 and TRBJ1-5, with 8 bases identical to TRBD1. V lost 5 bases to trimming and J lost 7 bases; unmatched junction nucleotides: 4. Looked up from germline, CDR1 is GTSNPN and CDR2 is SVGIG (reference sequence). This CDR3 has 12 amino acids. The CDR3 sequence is CAWDRGGQPQHF. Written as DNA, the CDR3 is TGTGCCTGGGACAGGGGTGGACAGCCCCAGCATTTT.

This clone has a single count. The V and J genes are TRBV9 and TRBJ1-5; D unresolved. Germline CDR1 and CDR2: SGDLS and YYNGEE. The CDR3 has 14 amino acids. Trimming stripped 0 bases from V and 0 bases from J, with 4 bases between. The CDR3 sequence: CASSVDGSNQPQHF. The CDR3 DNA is TGTGCCAGCAGCGTAGACGGTAGCAATCAGCCCCAGCATTTT.

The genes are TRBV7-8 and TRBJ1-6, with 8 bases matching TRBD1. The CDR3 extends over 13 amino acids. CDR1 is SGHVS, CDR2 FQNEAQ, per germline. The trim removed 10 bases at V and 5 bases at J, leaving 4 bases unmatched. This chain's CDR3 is CATTQGDNSPLHF. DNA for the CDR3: TGTGCCACCACACAGGGGGATAATTCACCCCTCCACTTT.

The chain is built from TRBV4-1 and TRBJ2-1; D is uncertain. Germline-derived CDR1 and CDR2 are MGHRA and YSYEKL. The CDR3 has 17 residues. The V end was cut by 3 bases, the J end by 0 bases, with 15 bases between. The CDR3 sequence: CASSQVITPGSYNEQFF. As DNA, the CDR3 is TGCGCCAGCAGCCAGGTGATTACCCCGGGCTCCTACAATGAGCAGTTCTTC.

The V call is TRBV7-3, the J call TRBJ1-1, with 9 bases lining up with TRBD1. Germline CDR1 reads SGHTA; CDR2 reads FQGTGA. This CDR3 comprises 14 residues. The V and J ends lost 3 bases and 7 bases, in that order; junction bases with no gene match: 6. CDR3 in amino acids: CASSFTGGANEAFF. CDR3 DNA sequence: TGTGCCAGCAGCTTTACAGGGGGCGCGAATGAAGCTTTCTTT.

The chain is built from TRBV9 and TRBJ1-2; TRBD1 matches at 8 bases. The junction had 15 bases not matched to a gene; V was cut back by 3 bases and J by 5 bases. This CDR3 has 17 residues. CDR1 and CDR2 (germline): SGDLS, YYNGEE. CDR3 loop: CASSGSEEGDRRYGYTF. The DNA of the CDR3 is TGTGCCAGCAGCGGATCCGAGGAGGGGGACAGGCGATATGGCTACACCTTC.

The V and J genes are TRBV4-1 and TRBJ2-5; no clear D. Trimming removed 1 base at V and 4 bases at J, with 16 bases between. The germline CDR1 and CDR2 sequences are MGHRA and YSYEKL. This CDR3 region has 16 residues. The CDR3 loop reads CASSQGSHLRLETQYF. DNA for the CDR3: TGCGCCAGCAGCCAAGGGTCTCATCTACGTTTAGAGACCCAGTACTTC.

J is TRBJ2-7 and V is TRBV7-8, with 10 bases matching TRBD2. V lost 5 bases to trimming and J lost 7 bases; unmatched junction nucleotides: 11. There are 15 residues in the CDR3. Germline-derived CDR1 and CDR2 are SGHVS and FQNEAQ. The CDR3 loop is CASSRESGGAREQYF. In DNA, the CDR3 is TGTGCCAGCAGCCGGGAGAGCGGGGGGGCTAGGGAGCAGTACTTC.

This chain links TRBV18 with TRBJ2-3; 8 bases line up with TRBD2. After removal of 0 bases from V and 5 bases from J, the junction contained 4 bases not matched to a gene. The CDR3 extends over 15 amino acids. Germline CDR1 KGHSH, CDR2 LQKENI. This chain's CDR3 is CASSPPGLARDTQYF. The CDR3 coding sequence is TGTGCCAGCTCACCACCAGGACTAGCAAGAGATACGCAGTATTTT.

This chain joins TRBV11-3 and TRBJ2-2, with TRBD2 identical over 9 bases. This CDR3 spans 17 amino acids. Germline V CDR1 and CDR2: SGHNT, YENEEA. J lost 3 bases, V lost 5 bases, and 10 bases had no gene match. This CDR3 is CASSHATLAGYTGELFF. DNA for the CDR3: TGTGCCAGCAGCCACGCCACGCTAGCGGGGTACACCGGGGAGCTGTTTTTT.

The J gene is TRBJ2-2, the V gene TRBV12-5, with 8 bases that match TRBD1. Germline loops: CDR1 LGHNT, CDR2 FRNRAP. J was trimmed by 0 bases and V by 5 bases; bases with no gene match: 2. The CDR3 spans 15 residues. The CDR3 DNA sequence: TGTGCTAGTGGTACGGGACAGGCGAACACCGGGGAGCTGTTTTTT. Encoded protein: CASGTGQANTGELFF.

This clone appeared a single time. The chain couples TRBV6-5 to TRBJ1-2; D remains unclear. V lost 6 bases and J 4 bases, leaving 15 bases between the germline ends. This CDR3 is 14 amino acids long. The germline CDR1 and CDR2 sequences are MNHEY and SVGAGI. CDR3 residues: CASSPGQAFYGYTF. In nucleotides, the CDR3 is TGTGCCAGCAGCCCCGGTCAGGCGTTCTATGGCTACACCTTC.

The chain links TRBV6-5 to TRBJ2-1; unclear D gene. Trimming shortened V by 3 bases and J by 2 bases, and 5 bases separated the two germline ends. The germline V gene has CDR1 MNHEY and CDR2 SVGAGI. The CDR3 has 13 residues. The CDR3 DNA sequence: TGTGCCAGCAGTTATCGGGCCTACAATGAGCAGTTCTTC. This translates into CASSYRAYNEQFF.

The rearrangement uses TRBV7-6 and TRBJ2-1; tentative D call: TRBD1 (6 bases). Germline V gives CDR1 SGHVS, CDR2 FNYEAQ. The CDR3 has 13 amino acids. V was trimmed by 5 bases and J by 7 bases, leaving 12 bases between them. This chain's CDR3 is CASSNYRVNEQFF. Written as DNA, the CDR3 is TGTGCCAGCAGCAACTACAGGGTTAATGAGCAGTTCTTC.

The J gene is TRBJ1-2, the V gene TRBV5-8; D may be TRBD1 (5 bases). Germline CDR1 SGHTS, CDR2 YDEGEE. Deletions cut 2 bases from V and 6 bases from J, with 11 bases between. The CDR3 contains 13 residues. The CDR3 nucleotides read TGTGCCAGCAGCTTCGGTCAGGGTGATGGCTACACCTTC. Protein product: CASSFGQGDGYTF.

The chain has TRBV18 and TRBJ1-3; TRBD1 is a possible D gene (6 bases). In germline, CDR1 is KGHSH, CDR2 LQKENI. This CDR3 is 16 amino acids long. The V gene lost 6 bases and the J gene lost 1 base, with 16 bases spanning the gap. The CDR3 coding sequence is TGTGCCAGCTCTACAGGACAGATTGGGTCTGGAAACACCATATATTTT. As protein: CASSTGQIGSGNTIYF.